This TCR beta chain appears in the sequencing data of a study of CD8 T cells in ankylosing spondylitis. Study-level results: Reported data indicate significant enrichment of disease-linked clones within matched ankylosing spondylitis synovial fluid. In ankylosing spondylitis blood, a motif of about eight highly homologous TCR beta variants appeared characteristic.

CDR1 and CDR2 from the germline V gene are DFQATT and SNEGSKA (reference sequence). The length of the CDR3 is 17 residues. Trimming pared 3 bases from V and 8 bases from J, leaving 26 bases between. The table lists this clonotype with a few counts. Its antigen is unknown. MiXCR, run by TCRdb on the 5' RACE reads, gives a single entry per CDR3 protein. The table lists 670,000 or so distinct CDR3 sequences, under 20% of them singletons. The rearrangement joins TRBV20-1 to TRBJ2-1, with D tentatively TRBD1 or TRBD2 (5 bases each). Sequencing was done on a sample of blood, either unsorted or a sorted T cell fraction (not recorded which). This sequence was found in a male donor with ankylosing spondylitis. The CDR3 reads CSASPGRAPGPRHEQFF. The CDR3 DNA is TGCAGTGCTAGCCCCGGCAGAGCACCGGGACCTAGGCATGAGCAGTTCTTC.